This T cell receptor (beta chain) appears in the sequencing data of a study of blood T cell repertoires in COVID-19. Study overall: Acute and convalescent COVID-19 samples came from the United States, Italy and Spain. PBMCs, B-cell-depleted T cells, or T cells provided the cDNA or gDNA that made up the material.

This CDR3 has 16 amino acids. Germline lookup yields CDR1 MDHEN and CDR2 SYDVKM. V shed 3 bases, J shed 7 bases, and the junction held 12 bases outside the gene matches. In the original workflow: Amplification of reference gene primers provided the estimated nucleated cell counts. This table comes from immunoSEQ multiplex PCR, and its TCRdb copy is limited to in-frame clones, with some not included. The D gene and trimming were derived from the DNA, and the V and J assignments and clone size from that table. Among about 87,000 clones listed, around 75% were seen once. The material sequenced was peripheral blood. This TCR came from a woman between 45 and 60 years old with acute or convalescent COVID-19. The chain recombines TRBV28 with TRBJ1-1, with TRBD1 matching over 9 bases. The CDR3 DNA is TGTGCCAGCAGTTTCCGACCCGGGACAGGGAATAATGAAGCTTTCTTT. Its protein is CASSFRPGTGNNEAFF. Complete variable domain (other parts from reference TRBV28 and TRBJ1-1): DVKVTQSSRYLVKRTGEKVFLECVQDMDHENMFWYRQDPGLGLRLIYFSYDVKMKEKGDIPEGYSVSREKKERFSLILESASTNQTSMYLCASSFRPGTGNNEAFFGQGTRLTVV.